These T cell receptor beta chains were read from a single sample in a study of blood T cell repertoires in COVID-19. Only in-frame clones appear in the TCRdb table, and some are missing; sequencing was by immunoSEQ multiplex PCR. The data hold about 190,000 clones, with roughly 80% observed a single time. Sequencing input: peripheral blood. The source is a man in his fifties or sixties who had recovered from COVID-19. Both conserved end residues are part of each CDR3. A D gene is named only where the DNA matches it firmly. The size field is filled for only some rows; it gives once, few, many or a size class.

D gene: TRBD2; J gene: TRBJ2-5; V gene: TRBV7-3; clone size: few; CDR3 DNA: TGTGCCAGCAGCGTTAGCGGGGCCGGGAAGACCCAGTACTTC; CDR3 protein: CASSVSGAGKTQYF
D gene: .; J gene: TRBJ2-7; V gene: TRBV5-1; clone size: .; CDR3 DNA: TGCGCCAGCAGCTTTGAGAATTCCTACGAGCAGTACTTC; CDR3 protein: CASSFENSYEQYF
D gene: .; J gene: TRBJ2-1; V gene: TRBV5-4; clone size: .; CDR3 DNA: TGTGCCAGCAGCTTAGGGGGGGGCTCCTACAATGAGCAGTTCTTC; CDR3 protein: CASSLGGGSYNEQFF
D gene: .; J gene: TRBJ2-3; V gene: TRBV24-1; clone size: .; CDR3 DNA: TGTGCCACCAGTGCTCAGGGGCGCACAGATACGCAGTATTTT; CDR3 protein: CATSAQGRTDTQYF
D gene: .; J gene: TRBJ1-1; V gene: TRBV3-1/TRBV3-2; clone size: .; CDR3 DNA: TGTGCCAGCAGCCCCCGGGCTAGGGGAACCGCTGAAGCTTTCTTT; CDR3 protein: CASSPRARGTAEAFF
D gene: TRBD1; J gene: TRBJ1-1; V gene: TRBV6-5; clone size: .; CDR3 DNA: TGTGCCAGCAGCCTACAGGGGGCTGAGGGCACTGAAGCTTTCTTT; CDR3 protein: CASSLQGAEGTEAFF
D gene: .; J gene: TRBJ2-5; V gene: TRBV18; clone size: .; CDR3 DNA: TGTGCCAGCTCACCTGAGGAGACCCAGTACTTC; CDR3 protein: CASSPEETQYF
D gene: TRBD1; J gene: TRBJ1-5; V gene: TRBV7-2; clone size: .; CDR3 DNA: TGTGCCAGCAGCTTGTACAGGGGGGAGAATCAGCCCCAGCATTTT; CDR3 protein: CASSLYRGENQPQHF
D gene: .; J gene: TRBJ1-2; V gene: TRBV2; clone size: .; CDR3 DNA: TGTGCCAGCAGTGAAACAGGGTCTCCCTATGGCTACACCTTC; CDR3 protein: CASSETGSPYGYTF
D gene: .; J gene: TRBJ1-3; V gene: TRBV4-2; clone size: once; CDR3 DNA: TGTGCCAGCAGCCAAGTCGATCCAGGAAGAAACACCATATATTTT; CDR3 protein: CASSQVDPGRNTIYF
D gene: .; J gene: TRBJ2-7; V gene: TRBV5-4; clone size: .; CDR3 DNA: TGTGCCAGCAGCTGGGGCAGGGCCTACGAGCAGTACTTC; CDR3 protein: CASSWGRAYEQYF
D gene: TRBD1; J gene: TRBJ1-2; V gene: TRBV24-1; clone size: .; CDR3 DNA: TGTGCCACCAGCGAGACAGGGGGCGCCGGTGGCTACACCTTC; CDR3 protein: CATSETGGAGGYTF
D gene: TRBD1; J gene: TRBJ2-7; V gene: TRBV6-2/TRBV6-3; clone size: .; CDR3 DNA: TGTGCCAGCAGTTACGCAGACAGGGGAAACGGCGAGCAGTACTTC; CDR3 protein: CASSYADRGNGEQYF
D gene: TRBD2; J gene: TRBJ2-7; V gene: TRBV19; clone size: .; CDR3 DNA: TGTGCCAGTAGTATAGATGGCGGGAGACCATCCTACGAGCAGTACTTC; CDR3 protein: CASSIDGGRPSYEQYF
D gene: .; J gene: TRBJ1-1; V gene: TRBV20-1; clone size: .; CDR3 DNA: TGCAGTGCTAGTGGAGATCAGGGTCTCGGCACTGAAGCTTTCTTT; CDR3 protein: CSASGDQGLGTEAFF
D gene: .; J gene: TRBJ2-7; V gene: TRBV7-2; clone size: .; CDR3 DNA: TGTGCCAGCAGCTTAGAACAGGCAGACTACGAGCAGTACTTC; CDR3 protein: CASSLEQADYEQYF